The rows below give T cell receptor beta chains drawn from one sample of a study of shared clonotypes between healthy human individuals. Clones were read by immunoSEQ multiplex PCR, and TCRdb kept only the in-frame ones, dropping some. The sample lists about 2 million clones, around 95% occurring once. The sample was naive CD4+ T cells sorted from blood. These receptors all come from a man younger than 35 in good health. The CDR3 runs from the conserved cysteine through the conserved F or W. The D gene is left open where the match is weak. The size entry is marked missing in some rows and otherwise reads once, few, many or a size class.

DNA: TGTGCCAGCAGTTACTCTGGGGGGGCCGGGACCCAGTACTTC
CDR3: CASSYSGGAGTQYF
J: TRBJ2-5
D: -
V: TRBV6-5
size: few

DNA: TGCGCCAGCAGTGAGTCGGGAAGGCGGGGGGGCAATGAGCAGTTCTTC
CDR3: CASSESGRRGGNEQFF
J: TRBJ2-1
D: TRBD2
V: TRBV10-2
size: -

DNA: TGTGCCAGCAGCTTAGAGGCGGGGGGCCGGAATGAGCAGTTCTTC
CDR3: CASSLEAGGRNEQFF
J: TRBJ2-1
D: TRBD2
V: TRBV11-3
size: -

DNA: TGCGCCAGCAGTGAGTCAAGGGGGCGAGGTAACACTGAAGCTTTCTTT
CDR3: CASSESRGRGNTEAFF
J: TRBJ1-1
D: TRBD1
V: TRBV10-1
size: -

DNA: TGTGCCAGCAGGGTCGGGACAGGGTATCAGCCCCAGCATTTT
CDR3: CASRVGTGYQPQHF
J: TRBJ1-5
D: TRBD1
V: TRBV2
size: -

DNA: TGCGCCAGCAGTGAGTCTTCGGGGGGGCTCCCTCGGGAGCAGTACTTC
CDR3: CASSESSGGLPREQYF
J: TRBJ2-7
D: TRBD2
V: TRBV10-1
size: -

DNA: TGTGCCAGCAGCTTAACGGGACAGGGTTCTTTTGACGAGCAGTACTTC
CDR3: CASSLTGQGSFDEQYF
J: TRBJ2-7
D: TRBD1
V: TRBV7-3
size: -

DNA: TGCGCCAGCAGCTTGACGGTGTCAGGGGGCATCAATGAGCAGTTCTTC
CDR3: CASSLTVSGGINEQFF
J: TRBJ2-1
D: TRBD1
V: TRBV5-1
size: -

DNA: TGCGCCAGCAGCACTGACGCCACCGGGGAGCTGTTTTTT
CDR3: CASSTDATGELFF
J: TRBJ2-2
D: -
V: TRBV5-1
size: once

DNA: TGTGCCACCGGACTGCAGGGGGCGGATGAGCAGTTCTTC
CDR3: CATGLQGADEQFF
J: TRBJ2-1
D: TRBD1
V: TRBV10-3
size: -

DNA: TGTGCCATCAGGTCGGGCCAGGGCTACGAGCAGTACTTC
CDR3: CAIRSGQGYEQYF
J: TRBJ2-7
D: -
V: TRBV10-3
size: -

DNA: TGTGCCAGCAGCCCCGGACAGGGAAAGCAGTACTTC
CDR3: CASSPGQGKQYF
J: TRBJ2-7
D: TRBD1
V: TRBV11-2
size: -

DNA: TGCGCCAGCAGCTTGGAGGCAGGGAGTAACGAGCAGTACTTC
CDR3: CASSLEAGSNEQYF
J: TRBJ2-7
D: -
V: TRBV5-1
size: once

DNA: TGTGCCTGGCAGGGAGGGAACACTGAAGCTTTCTTT
CDR3: CAWQGGNTEAFF
J: TRBJ1-1
D: -
V: TRBV30
size: -

DNA: TGTGCCAGCTCCGATTATAAGACGACTGAAGCTTTCTTT
CDR3: CASSDYKTTEAFF
J: TRBJ1-1
D: -
V: TRBV18
size: -

DNA: TGTGCCAGCTCACCACCGGGACAGGGAGGGAGGGAGCAGTACTTC
CDR3: CASSPPGQGGREQYF
J: TRBJ2-7
D: TRBD1
V: TRBV18
size: -

DNA: TGTGCCAGCAGCTTAGCTCGCCAGCGCTATACGCAGTATTTT
CDR3: CASSLARQRYTQYF
J: TRBJ2-3
D: -
V: TRBV7-9
size: -

DNA: TGTGCCAGCAGCCCCTCGGGTTACACCGGGGAGCTGTTTTTT
CDR3: CASSPSGYTGELFF
J: TRBJ2-2
D: -
V: TRBV11-3
size: -

DNA: TGTGCCAGCAGCCTCGACAGGGGGCTTGAGACCCAGTACTTC
CDR3: CASSLDRGLETQYF
J: TRBJ2-5
D: TRBD1
V: TRBV6-5
size: -

DNA: TGTGCCAGCTCAACGCAGGGGTCAGGGTACAATGAGCAGTTCTTC
CDR3: CASSTQGSGYNEQFF
J: TRBJ2-1
D: -
V: TRBV18
size: many

DNA: TGTGCCAGCAGTGTGGGACAGGGGGCTAATGAGCAGTTCTTC
CDR3: CASSVGQGANEQFF
J: TRBJ2-1
D: TRBD1
V: TRBV6-5
size: once

DNA: TGTGCCAGCACCAGAAACTACGAGCAGTACTTC
CDR3: CASTRNYEQYF
J: TRBJ2-7
D: -
V: TRBV6-1
size: -

DNA: TGTGCCAGCATAGAACAGGGTAGGGGCACTGAAGCTTTCTTT
CDR3: CASIEQGRGTEAFF
J: TRBJ1-1
D: -
V: TRBV5-8
size: -

DNA: TGTGCCAGCAGCCCCGCGGGAATTAGCAATCAGCCCCAGCATTTT
CDR3: CASSPAGISNQPQHF
J: TRBJ1-5
D: -
V: TRBV6-6
size: -

DNA: TGCGCCAGCAGCGGAGGACAGAGCTCCTATAATTCACCCCTCCACTTT
CDR3: CASSGGQSSYNSPLHF
J: TRBJ1-6
D: -
V: TRBV5-1
size: -

DNA: TGTGCCTGGTCCAACTACGGGCGGGATGGCAGGGAGACCCAGTACTTC
CDR3: CAWSNYGRDGRETQYF
J: TRBJ2-5
D: -
V: TRBV30
size: -

DNA: TGTGCCAGCAGAGACAGCTATGGCTACACCTTC
CDR3: CASRDSYGYTF
J: TRBJ1-2
D: -
V: TRBV28
size: -

DNA: TGCGCCAGCAGCCAAGATAGGGGGGACACTGAAGCTTTCTTT
CDR3: CASSQDRGDTEAFF
J: TRBJ1-1
D: -
V: TRBV4-3
size: -

DNA: TGTGCCAGCAGCTTGGTTGACAGGGGGACGGAGACCCAGTACTTC
CDR3: CASSLVDRGTETQYF
J: TRBJ2-5
D: TRBD1
V: TRBV5-6
size: -

DNA: TGTGCCAGCAGTTTGGCTCCAGGGCAGATCGGGGCTACGGGGGAGCAGTACTTC
CDR3: CASSLAPGQIGATGEQYF
J: TRBJ2-7
D: -
V: TRBV27
size: -

DNA: TGTGCCAGCAGCGGCGGACATCTAATCACAGATACGCAGTATTTT
CDR3: CASSGGHLITDTQYF
J: TRBJ2-3
D: -
V: TRBV7-9
size: -

DNA: TGTGCCAGTAGTAGGGACGCGGTATCTGAAAAACTGTTTTTT
CDR3: CASSRDAVSEKLFF
J: TRBJ1-4
D: -
V: TRBV19
size: -

DNA: TGTGCCAGCAGTTTAGGTCGGGCGAACACTGAAGCTTTCTTT
CDR3: CASSLGRANTEAFF
J: TRBJ1-1
D: -
V: TRBV6-5
size: -

DNA: TGCGCCAGCAGTCCTTACTATGGCTACACCTTC
CDR3: CASSPYYGYTF
J: TRBJ1-2
D: -
V: TRBV23-1
size: -

DNA: TGTGCCAGCAGCTTGACGGGACGGTATGCTAACACTGAAGCTTTCTTT
CDR3: CASSLTGRYANTEAFF
J: TRBJ1-1
D: -
V: TRBV5-6
size: -

DNA: TGTGCCAGCATAGCTTCACGGGTACAAGAGACCCAGTACTTC
CDR3: CASIASRVQETQYF
J: TRBJ2-5
D: -
V: TRBV11-3
size: -

DNA: TGCGCCAGCAGCTTGGCACAGGTGACTAGCGCGGAGCAGTTCTTC
CDR3: CASSLAQVTSAEQFF
J: TRBJ2-1
D: TRBD2
V: TRBV5-1
size: -

DNA: TGTGCCACCAGCAGGGCAGGAGGAGGCTACGAGCAGTACTTC
CDR3: CATSRAGGGYEQYF
J: TRBJ2-7
D: -
V: TRBV15
size: -

DNA: TGTGCCAGCAGCAAATCGGACAGTACCTACGAGCAGTACTTC
CDR3: CASSKSDSTYEQYF
J: TRBJ2-7
D: -
V: TRBV21-1
size: -

DNA: TGTGCCAGTTGCCGTTCTGGAAAGACAGCGCAAGAGACCCAGTACTTC
CDR3: CASCRSGKTAQETQYF
J: TRBJ2-5
D: -
V: TRBV19
size: -

DNA: TGTGCCAGCTCACCGTTCCAGGGAAACACAGATACGCAGTATTTT
CDR3: CASSPFQGNTDTQYF
J: TRBJ2-3
D: -
V: TRBV18
size: -

DNA: TGCGCCAGCAGCCAAGATCACCCAGACACTGAAGCTTTCTTT
CDR3: CASSQDHPDTEAFF
J: TRBJ1-1
D: -
V: TRBV4-3
size: -

DNA: TGTGCCTGGAGTATGGGACAGGGTGCAACTAATGAAAAACTGTTTTTT
CDR3: CAWSMGQGATNEKLFF
J: TRBJ1-4
D: TRBD1
V: TRBV30
size: -